Listed here are 21 T cell receptor beta chains from one sample, sequenced in a study of T cell responses to AZD1222 COVID-19 vaccine. The table came from immunoSEQ multiplex PCR; TCRdb's copy has only in-frame clones and leaves some out. The table lists 120,000 to 150,000 clones, 80% to 95% of them singletons. This material consisted of peripheral blood, taken on day 0 of MenACWY control vaccination. The source is an adult in good health.

The chain joins TRBV6-5 to TRBJ1-1, with D uncertain. The V gene's germline CDR1 is MNHEY and CDR2 SVGAGI. The CDR3 has 13 amino acids. V was shortened by 6 bases and J by 4 bases, with 12 bases between the two germline ends. The CDR3 here is CASSSGWSTEAFF. CDR3 bases: TGTGCCAGCAGCTCCGGGTGGAGCACTGAAGCTTTCTTT.

This clone was detected once. The chain has TRBV6-5 and TRBJ2-7, with 10 positions matching TRBD1. The junction had 11 bases not matched to a gene; V was cut back by 8 bases and J by 4 bases. CDR1 is MNHEY and CDR2 is SVGAGI in the germline V gene. This CDR3 region has 15 residues. The CDR3: CASSKLRTGGYEQYF. CDR3 in DNA: TGTGCCAGCTCAAAGCTCCGGACAGGGGGGTACGAGCAGTACTTC.

The chain has TRBV24-1 and TRBJ2-2; 8 nucleotides agree with TRBD1. V lost 12 bases and J lost 1; bases outside the gene matches: 6. CDR3 length: 14 residues. CDR1 KGHDR and CDR2 SFDVKD come from the germline V gene. CDR3 nucleotides: TGTGCCCCATCGGACAGGGAGAACACCGGGGAGCTGTTTTTT. It encodes CAPSDRENTGELFF.

Comments on this clone: A read error may produce the germline difference seen at one junction end. The J gene is TRBJ2-7, the V gene TRBV27; weak D call: TRBD1 (5 bases). The CDR3 length is 13 residues. The germline gives CDR1 MNHEY, CDR2 SMNVEV (reference sequence). CDR3 residues: CASSFQGSSEQYF. Here the CDR3 DNA reads TGTGCCAGCAGTTTTCAGGGCTCCTCCGAGCAGTACTTC.

A few counts support this clone. The rearrangement joins TRBV5-1 to TRBJ1-2; D is perhaps TRBD1 (6 bases). There are 13 residues in the CDR3. V shed 0 bases and J shed 6 bases, with 9 bases lying between them. From germline, CDR1 is SGHRS and CDR2 YFSETQ. This chain's CDR3 is CASSLVSGDGYTF. In nucleotides, the CDR3 is TGCGCCAGCAGCTTGGTGTCAGGGGATGGCTACACCTTC.

This clone is a singleton in its sample. The CDR3: CASSLGLGYGYTF. In DNA form, the CDR3 reads TGTGCCAGCAGCCTCGGGTTGGGCTATGGCTACACCTTC. The chain is built from TRBV28 and TRBJ1-2; D not certain. Germline CDR1 is MDHEN and CDR2 is SYDVKM. The CDR3 covers 13 residues. V gave up 6 bases and J gave up 4 bases, with 12 bases separating them.

The gene calls are TRBV6-5 and TRBJ2-1, with TRBD2 matching over 10 bases. The CDR3 consists of 14 residues. CDR1 is MNHEY and CDR2 is SVGAGI in the germline V gene. With 6 bases clipped from V and 3 bases from J, the junction kept 2 bases outside the gene matches. The CDR3 bases are TGTGCCAGCAGAAGACTAGCGGGCTACAATGAGCAGTTCTTC. Its translation: CASRRLAGYNEQFF.

This chain joins TRBV7-2 and TRBJ2-7; D is perhaps TRBD2 (5 bases). V was shortened by 3 bases and J by 2 bases, with 11 bases between the two germline ends. Germline values: CDR1 SGHTA, CDR2 FQGNSA. CDR3 size: 14 residues. CDR3 sequence (DNA): TGTGCCAGCAGCTTTAACGGGGTTACCTACGAGCAGTACTTC. Translating it yields CASSFNGVTYEQYF.

The J gene is TRBJ2-5, the V gene TRBV2, with 8 bases that match TRBD1. The CDR3 length is 14 residues. From germline, CDR1 is SNHLY and CDR2 FYNNEI. J gave up 5 bases and V 6 bases, and 8 bases lay outside the gene matches. The CDR3 sequence is CASRWQGAKETQYF. Here the CDR3 DNA reads TGTGCCAGCAGGTGGCAGGGGGCGAAGGAGACCCAGTACTTC. Based on the CDR3 plus reference TRBV2 and TRBJ2-5, the full variable domain is EPEVTQTPSHQVTQMGQEVILRCVPISNHLYFYWYRQILGQKVEFLVSFYNNEISEKSEIFDDQFSVERPDGSNFTLKIRSTKLEDSAMYFCASRWQGAKETQYFGPGTRLLVL.

The V call is TRBV7-2, the J call TRBJ1-1; a possible D gene is TRBD1 (5 bases). The ends were cut back, 1 base at V and 5 bases at J, with 11 bases in the middle. The CDR3 is 14 amino acids. The V gene's germline CDR1 is SGHTA and CDR2 FQGNSA. Here the CDR3 DNA reads TGTGCCAGCAGCTTAGTGGGGGGTGATACTGAAGCTTTCTTT. This translates into CASSLVGGDTEAFF.

The V and J genes are TRBV7-9 and TRBJ1-3; possible D gene TRBD1, 5 bases. This CDR3 region has 17 residues. The V gene's germline CDR1 is SEHNR and CDR2 FQNEAQ (reference sequence). Trimming shortened V by 2 bases and J by 0 bases, and 14 bases separated the two germline ends. This chain's CDR3 is CASSLPGDPDSGNTIYF. The CDR3 coding sequence is TGTGCCAGCAGCTTACCGGGGGACCCTGACTCTGGAAACACCATATATTTT.

CDR3 region: CASSEERGAGNEQFF. The CDR3 region has the DNA TGTGCCAGCAGTGAAGAGAGGGGAGCAGGCAATGAGCAGTTCTTC. The chain uses TRBV6-1 and TRBJ2-1, with D tentatively TRBD1 or TRBD2 (5 bases each). Between the trimmed V and J ends, which lost 1 base and 6 bases, there was a span of 13 bases. This CDR3 is 15 amino acids long. The germline V gene encodes CDR1 MNHNS and CDR2 SASEGT.

This chain connects TRBV28 to TRBJ1-2; weak D call: TRBD1 (5 bases). The germline V and J ends were trimmed by 6 bases and 3 bases, with 17 bases remaining between them. The CDR3 runs to 15 residues. Germline CDR1 MDHEN, CDR2 SYDVKM. As DNA, the CDR3 is TGTGCCAGCAGATCCCAGGGTGGCAGTCACTATGGCTACACCTTC. This codes for CASRSQGGSHYGYTF.

The J gene is TRBJ2-7, the V gene TRBV4-1; 11 nucleotides align to TRBD1. The CDR3 has 16 amino acids. From germline, CDR1 is MGHRA and CDR2 YSYEKL. Germline trimming cut 4 bases from V and 1 base from J; bases unmatched to any gene: 6. The DNA of the CDR3 is TGCGCCAGCAGCCGAAGCGGGACAGGGGGATCCTACGAGCAGTACTTC. This gives the protein CASSRSGTGGSYEQYF.

Comment on this clone: This sample also contains other DNA sequences that code for the same CDR3. The chain employs TRBV29-1 and TRBJ1-5, with 8 bases matching TRBD1. This CDR3 contains 12 residues. Germline V lookup: CDR1 SQVTM, CDR2 ANQGSEA. The trim removed 6 bases at V and 4 bases at J, leaving 2 bases unmatched. Written as DNA, the CDR3 is TGCAGCGTACGACAGGGGAATCAGCCCCAGCATTTT. Its protein product is CSVRQGNQPQHF.

The gene calls are TRBV5-1 and TRBJ1-1; D gene unclear. This CDR3 region has 14 residues. Deletions cut 4 bases from V and 3 bases from J, with 13 bases between. CDR1 and CDR2 from the germline V gene are SGHRS and YFSETQ. CDR3 nucleotide sequence: TGCGCCAGCAGCCGGTTTGGATGGGACACTGAAGCTTTCTTT. It is translated as CASSRFGWDTEAFF.

The chain is built from TRBV11-2 and TRBJ2-2, with D possibly TRBD1 on 6 matching bases. Germline-derived CDR1 and CDR2 are SGHAT and FQNNGV. This CDR3 is 17 amino acids long. The V and J ends lost 1 base and 0 bases respectively, with 12 bases between them. CDR3 amino acids: CASSLVWTAPNTGELFF. CDR3 DNA sequence: TGTGCCAGCAGCTTAGTATGGACAGCCCCGAACACCGGGGAGCTGTTTTTT.

This sequence joins TRBV5-6 and TRBJ1-1; 7 bases fit TRBD1. The CDR3 covers 14 residues. V shed 0 bases and J 8 bases; nucleotides not matched to a gene: 7. Germline V gene data show CDR1 as SGHDT and CDR2 as YYEEEE. The CDR3 is CASSLEDRTSEAFF. CDR3 in DNA: TGTGCCAGCAGCTTGGAGGACAGGACCTCAGAAGCTTTCTTT.

This chain connects TRBV28 to TRBJ2-7; D gene uncertain. Per germline, CDR1 MDHEN and CDR2 SYDVKM. V lost 2 bases, J lost 2 bases, and 13 bases lay in between. The CDR3 totals 15 residues. The CDR3 sequence: CASSLARSLTYEQYF. Here the CDR3 DNA reads TGTGCCAGCAGTTTAGCCCGCAGTCTCACCTACGAGCAGTACTTC. Based on the CDR3 plus reference TRBV28 and TRBJ2-7, the full variable domain is DVKVTQSSRYLVKRTGEKVFLECVQDMDHENMFWYRQDPGLGLRLIYFSYDVKMKEKGDIPEGYSVSREKKERFSLILESASTNQTSMYLCASSLARSLTYEQYFGPGTRLTVT.

This rearrangement joins TRBV7-3 to TRBJ2-2; the D gene could be TRBD1 or TRBD2 (5 bases each). The length of the CDR3 is 15 residues. The V end was cut by 5 bases, the J end by 4 bases, with 14 bases between. Germline values: CDR1 SGHTA, CDR2 FQGTGA. This CDR3 is CASSRLGESTGELFF. CDR3 DNA sequence: TGTGCCAGCAGCCGCTTGGGGGAGAGCACCGGGGAGCTGTTTTTT.

V is TRBV7-8 and J is TRBJ2-7, with TRBD1 identical over 8 bases. Germline values: CDR1 SGHVS, CDR2 FQNEAQ. The CDR3 extends over 16 amino acids. With 0 bases clipped from V and 4 bases from J, the junction kept 8 bases outside the gene matches. In DNA, the CDR3 is TGTGCCAGCAGCTTAGCTTTCGGACAGGGTCGGTACGAGCAGTACTTC. Translating it yields CASSLAFGQGRYEQYF.